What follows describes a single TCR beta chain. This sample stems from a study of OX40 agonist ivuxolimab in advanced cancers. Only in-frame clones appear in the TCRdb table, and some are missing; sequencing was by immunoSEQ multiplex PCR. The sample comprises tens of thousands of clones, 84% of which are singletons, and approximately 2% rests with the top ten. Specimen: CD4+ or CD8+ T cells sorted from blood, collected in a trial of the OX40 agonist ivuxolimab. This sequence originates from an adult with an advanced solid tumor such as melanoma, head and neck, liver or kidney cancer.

The CDR3 is CANPAVWLRLAGELYYEQYF. DNA for the CDR3: TGTGCCAACCCCGCCGTATGGTTGCGGCTAGCGGGAGAGCTGTACTACGAGCAGTACTTC. This chain links TRBV9 with TRBJ2-7; 10 bases align to TRBD2. Germline lookup yields CDR1 SGDLS and CDR2 YYNGEE. Trimming at V came to 9 bases and at J to 3 bases, leaving 27 bases not matched to a gene. This CDR3 spans 20 amino acids. The full variable domain, rest sourced from reference TRBV9 and TRBJ2-7, is DSGVTQTPKHLITATGQRVTLRCSPRSGDLSVYWYQQSLDQGLQFLIQYYNGEERAKGNILERFSAQQFPDLHSELNLSSLELGDSALYFCANPAVWLRLAGELYYEQYFGPGTRLTVT.